This section outlines one TCR beta chain sequence together with its context. This specimen comes from a study of OX40 agonist ivuxolimab in advanced cancers. This CDR3 comprises 13 residues. V was trimmed by 5 bases and J by 7 bases, leaving 12 bases between them. From germline, CDR1 is SGHTA and CDR2 FQGNSA. Using immunoSEQ multiplex PCR, the repertoire was profiled, and TCRdb retains in-frame clones only, with some absent. This table holds more than 65,000 clones, 70% to 90% found once. V is TRBV7-2 and J is TRBJ2-1, with D possibly matching TRBD2 (5 bases). The TCR originated in an adult with an advanced solid tumor such as melanoma, head and neck, liver or kidney cancer. Sequenced here: CD4+ or CD8+ T cells sorted from blood, sampled in a trial of the OX40 agonist ivuxolimab. The CDR3 nucleotides read TGTGCCAGCAGCCTAGATCGGGGAAATGAGCAGTTCTTC. As protein: CASSLDRGNEQFF.